The present T cell receptor (beta chain) was sequenced within a study of T cell repertoires in cytomegalovirus infection. Comment on this clonotype: Its antigen is unidentified.

Germline assignment: CDR1 MNHEY and CDR2 SVGEGT. V was pared by 0 bases and J by 6 bases, with 8 bases of the junction left unmatched. CDR3 length: 16 amino acids. MiXCR, run by TCRdb on the reads, gives a single entry per CDR3 protein. The sample has approximately 390,000 distinct CDR3 sequences, about 34% seen once; the top ten hold about 13%. This chain joins TRBV6-2 or TRBV6-3 and TRBJ1-2, with TRBD1 matching over 9 bases. Sequenced material: cultured PBMCs, taken from culture after CMV antigen stimulation. The TCR originated in a human donor in good health (CMV status not recorded). Some clones in this sample may be carry-over from other donors' samples. CDR3 protein: CASSYSYRTGEDGYTF. Written as DNA, the CDR3 is TGTGCCAGCAGTTACTCCTACAGGACAGGGGAGGATGGCTACACCTTC.